Presented here are 3 T cell receptor beta chains from one specimen sequenced in a study of type 1 regulatory T cells (TCRdb year 2021). Their specific antigens are unknown. Sequencing used an Illumina MiSeq. TCRdb's own reprocessing of the public reads used fastp at Q25 and MiXCR and kept productive beta chains. Identical CDR3 proteins give one entry, which carries the most common genes and DNA. The sample has 24,000 or so distinct CDR3 sequences on record, 40% to 55% of them singletons. Together, the top ten hold under 5% of the sample. The sample taken for sequencing was cultured T cells, either the whole culture or a sorted T cell fraction (not recorded which). These receptors originate from a human donor in good health.

There are a few counts of this clonotype. This chain connects TRBV11-3 to TRBJ1-6; D unclear. Trimming shortened V by 0 bases and J by 9 bases, and 9 bases separated the two germline ends. The CDR3 extends over 14 amino acids. Germline V CDR1 and CDR2: SGHNT, YENEEA. For the CDR3, the DNA is TGTGCCAGCAGCTTAGAAGGAGAACTTTCACCCCTCCACTTT. Protein product: CASSLEGELSPLHF.

This chain joins TRBV7-2 and TRBJ2-3; D is uncertain. The CDR3 covers 13 residues. Trimming shortened V by 4 bases and J by 5 bases, and 10 bases separated the two germline ends. Germline V gene sequence: CDR1 SGHTA, CDR2 FQGNSA. CDR3 region: CASSSLAGDTQYF. In nucleotides, the CDR3 is TGTGCCAGCAGCTCTCTGGCTGGAGATACGCAGTATTTT.

This clonotype was seen a handful of times. The V gene is TRBV11-2, the J gene TRBJ1-6, with D unresolved. V was pared by 5 bases and J by 5 bases, with 7 bases between. The CDR3 length is 13 residues. Germline V gene data show CDR1 as SGHAT and CDR2 as FQNNGV. As DNA, the CDR3 is TGTGCCAGCAGCACCCTTGATAATTCACCCCTCCACTTT. This sequence encodes CASSTLDNSPLHF. The whole variable domain, remainder taken from reference TRBV11-2 and TRBJ1-6, is EAGVAQSPRYKIIEKRQSVAFWCNPISGHATLYWYQQILGQGPKLLIQFQNNGVVDDSQLPKDRFSAERLKGVDSTLKIQPAKLEDSAVYLCASSTLDNSPLHFGNGTRLTVT.